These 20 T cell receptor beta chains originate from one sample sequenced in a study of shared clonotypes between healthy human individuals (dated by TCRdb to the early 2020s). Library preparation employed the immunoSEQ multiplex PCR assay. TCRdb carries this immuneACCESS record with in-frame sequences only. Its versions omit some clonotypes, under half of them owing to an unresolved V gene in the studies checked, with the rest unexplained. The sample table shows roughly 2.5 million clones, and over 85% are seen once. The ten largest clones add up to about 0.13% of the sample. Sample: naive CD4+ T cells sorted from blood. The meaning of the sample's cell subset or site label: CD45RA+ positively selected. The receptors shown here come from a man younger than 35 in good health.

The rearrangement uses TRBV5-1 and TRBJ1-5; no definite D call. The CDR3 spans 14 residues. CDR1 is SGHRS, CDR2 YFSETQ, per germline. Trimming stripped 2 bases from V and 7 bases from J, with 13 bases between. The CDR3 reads CASSFGLLGQPQHF. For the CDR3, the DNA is TGCGCCAGCAGCTTCGGTCTTCTGGGGCAGCCCCAGCATTTT.

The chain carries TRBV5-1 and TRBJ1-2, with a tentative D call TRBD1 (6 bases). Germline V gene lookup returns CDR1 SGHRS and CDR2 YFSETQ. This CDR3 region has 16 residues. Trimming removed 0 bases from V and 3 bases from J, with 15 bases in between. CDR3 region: CASSLAPGAVYYGYTF. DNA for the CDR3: TGCGCCAGCAGCTTGGCCCCAGGGGCGGTCTACTATGGCTACACCTTC.

The CDR3 DNA reads as TGTGCCAGCAGCTTACAGGGGACCTATGGCTACACCTTC. It codes for CASSLQGTYGYTF. The V call is TRBV7-2, the J call TRBJ1-2, with D possibly being TRBD1 (6 bases). V was shortened by 2 bases and J by 4 bases, with 8 bases between the two germline ends. CDR1 is SGHTA, CDR2 FQGNSA, per germline. The CDR3 extends over 13 amino acids.

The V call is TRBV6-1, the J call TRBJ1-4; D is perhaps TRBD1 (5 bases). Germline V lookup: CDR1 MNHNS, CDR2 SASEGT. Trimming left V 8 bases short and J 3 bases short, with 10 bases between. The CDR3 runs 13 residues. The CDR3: CASRDSPNEKLFF. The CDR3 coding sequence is TGTGCCAGCCGGGACTCCCCTAATGAAAAACTGTTTTTT.

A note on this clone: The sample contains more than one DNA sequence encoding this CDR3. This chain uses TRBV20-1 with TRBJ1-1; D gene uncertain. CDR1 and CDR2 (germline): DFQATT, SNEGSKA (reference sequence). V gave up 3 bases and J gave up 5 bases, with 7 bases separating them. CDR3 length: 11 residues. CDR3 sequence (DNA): TGCAGTGCTAGTGCCGGGACTGAAGCTTTCTTT. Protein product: CSASAGTEAFF.

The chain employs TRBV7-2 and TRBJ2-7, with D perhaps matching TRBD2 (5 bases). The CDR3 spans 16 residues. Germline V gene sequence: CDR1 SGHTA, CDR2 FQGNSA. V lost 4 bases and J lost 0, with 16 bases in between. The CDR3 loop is CASSYVAGTSSYEQYF. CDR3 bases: TGTGCCAGCAGCTACGTCGCGGGTACGAGCTCCTACGAGCAGTACTTC. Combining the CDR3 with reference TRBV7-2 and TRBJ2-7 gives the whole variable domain GAGVSQSPSNKVTEKGKDVELRCDPISGHTALYWYRQSLGQGLEFLIYFQGNSAPDKSGLPSDRFSAERTGGSVSTLTIQRTQQEDSAVYLCASSYVAGTSSYEQYFGPGTRLTVT.

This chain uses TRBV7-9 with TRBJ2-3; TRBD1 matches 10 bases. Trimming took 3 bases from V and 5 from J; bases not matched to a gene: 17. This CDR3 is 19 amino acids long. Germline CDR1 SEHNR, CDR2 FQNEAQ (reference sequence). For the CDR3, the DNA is TGTGCCAGCAGCTTCACCGCGAGTCAGGACAGGGGGATGAGAGATACGCAGTATTTT. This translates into CASSFTASQDRGMRDTQYF.

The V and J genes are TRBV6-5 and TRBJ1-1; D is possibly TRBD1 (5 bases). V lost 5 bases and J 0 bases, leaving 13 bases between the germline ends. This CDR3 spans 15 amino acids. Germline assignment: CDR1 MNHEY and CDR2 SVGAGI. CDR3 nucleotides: TGTGCCAGCAGTCCCCTGGGGGGACTGAACACTGAAGCTTTCTTT. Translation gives CASSPLGGLNTEAFF.

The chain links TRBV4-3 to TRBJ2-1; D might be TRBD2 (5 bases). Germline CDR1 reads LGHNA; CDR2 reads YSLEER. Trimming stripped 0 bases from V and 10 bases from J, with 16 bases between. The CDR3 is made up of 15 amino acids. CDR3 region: CASSQDADLAPEQFF. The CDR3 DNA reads TGCGCCAGCAGCCAAGACGCCGACCTAGCTCCGGAGCAGTTCTTC.

The CDR3 coding sequence is TGTGCCAGCAGCTTAGTCGCGACTAGCGGAAAAGAGACCCAGTACTTC. It is translated as CASSLVATSGKETQYF. V and J are TRBV7-2 and TRBJ2-5, with 9 bases aligning to TRBD2. V was pared by 1 base and J by 3 bases, with 6 bases of the junction left unmatched. The CDR3 has 16 amino acids. In germline, CDR1 is SGHTA, CDR2 FQGNSA.

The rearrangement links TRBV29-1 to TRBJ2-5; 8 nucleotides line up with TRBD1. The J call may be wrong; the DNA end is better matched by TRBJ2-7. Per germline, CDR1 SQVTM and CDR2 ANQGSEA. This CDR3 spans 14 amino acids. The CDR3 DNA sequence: TGCAGCGCTGGCAGGGGGCCCCCGTCCTACGAGCAGTACTTC. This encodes CSAGRGPPSYEQYF.

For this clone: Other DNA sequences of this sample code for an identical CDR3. CDR3 region: CASRHREDNSPLHF. As DNA, the CDR3 is TGTGCCAGTAGACACAGGGAGGATAATTCACCCCTCCACTTT. This chain links TRBV19 with TRBJ1-6; possible D gene TRBD1, 6 bases. V gave up 6 bases and J gave up 5 bases, with 11 bases separating them. Germline values: CDR1 LNHDA, CDR2 SQIVND (reference sequence). The CDR3 is made up of 14 amino acids.

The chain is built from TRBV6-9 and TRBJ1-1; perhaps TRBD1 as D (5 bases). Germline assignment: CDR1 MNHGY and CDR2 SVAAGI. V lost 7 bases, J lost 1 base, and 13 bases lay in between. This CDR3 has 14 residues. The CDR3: CASTFGAGNTEAFF. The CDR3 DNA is TGTGCCAGCACCTTCGGGGCAGGGAACACTGAAGCTTTCTTT.

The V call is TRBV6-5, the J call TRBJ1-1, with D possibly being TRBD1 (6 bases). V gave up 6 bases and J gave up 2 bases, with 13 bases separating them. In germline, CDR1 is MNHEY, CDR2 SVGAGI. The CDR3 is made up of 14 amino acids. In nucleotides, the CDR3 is TGTGCCAGCAGGGCGCAGGGGCCTAACACTGAAGCTTTCTTT. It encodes CASRAQGPNTEAFF.

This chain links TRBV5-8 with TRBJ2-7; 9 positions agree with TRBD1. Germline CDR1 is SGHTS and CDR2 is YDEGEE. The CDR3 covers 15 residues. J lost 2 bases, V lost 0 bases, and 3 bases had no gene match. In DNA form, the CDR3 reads TGTGCCAGCAGCTTGGCGGGACAGGGTACCTACGAGCAGTACTTC. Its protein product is CASSLAGQGTYEQYF.

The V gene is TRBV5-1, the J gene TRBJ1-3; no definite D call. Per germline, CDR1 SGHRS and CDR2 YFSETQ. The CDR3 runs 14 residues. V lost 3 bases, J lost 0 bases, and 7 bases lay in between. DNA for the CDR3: TGCGCCAGCAGCTCCACGTACTCTGGAAACACCATATATTTT. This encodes CASSSTYSGNTIYF. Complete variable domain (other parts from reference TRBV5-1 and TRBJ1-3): KAGVTQTPRYLIKTRGQQVTLSCSPISGHRSVSWYQQTPGQGLQFLFEYFSETQRNKGNFPGRFSGRQFSNSRSEMNVSTLELGDSALYLCASSSTYSGNTIYFGEGSWLTVV.

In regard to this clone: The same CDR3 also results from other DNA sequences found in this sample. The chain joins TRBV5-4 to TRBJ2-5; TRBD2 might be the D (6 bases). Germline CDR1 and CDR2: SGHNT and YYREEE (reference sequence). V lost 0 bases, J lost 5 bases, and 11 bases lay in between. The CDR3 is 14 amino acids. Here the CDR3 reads CASSLAGGGETQYF. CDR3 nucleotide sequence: TGTGCCAGCAGCTTGGCGGGTGGGGGGGAGACCCAGTACTTC.

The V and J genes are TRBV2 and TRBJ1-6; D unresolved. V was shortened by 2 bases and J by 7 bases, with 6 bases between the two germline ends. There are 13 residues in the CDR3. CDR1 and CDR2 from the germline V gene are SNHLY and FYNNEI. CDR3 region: CASSERENSPLHF. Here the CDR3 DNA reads TGTGCCAGCAGTGAAAGGGAGAATTCACCCCTCCACTTT.

The CDR3 DNA reads TGCGCCAGCAGCTTGGAGGGGCGCACCTCTAGCAATCAGCCCCAGCATTTT. Translated, it gives CASSLEGRTSSNQPQHF. This chain uses TRBV5-1 with TRBJ1-5; D perhaps matches TRBD1 (5 bases). Germline V CDR1 and CDR2: SGHRS, YFSETQ. The CDR3 consists of 17 residues. The V end was cut by 0 bases, the J end by 0 bases, with 13 bases between.

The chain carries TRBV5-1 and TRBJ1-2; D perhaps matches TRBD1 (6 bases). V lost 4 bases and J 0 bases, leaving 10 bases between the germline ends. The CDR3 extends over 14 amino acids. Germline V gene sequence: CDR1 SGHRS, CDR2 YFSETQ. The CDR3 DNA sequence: TGCGCCAGCAGCACCGGACAGCCTAACTATGGCTACACCTTC. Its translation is CASSTGQPNYGYTF.